Listed below are T cell receptor beta chains from one sample, sequenced in a study of PD-1 blockade in classical Hodgkin lymphoma. TCRdb's copy holds only in-frame clones and misses some; the assay was immunoSEQ multiplex PCR. The sample records around 6,000 clones, around half being singletons. The source material was CD8+ T cells from blood, sampled at baseline. The source of these receptors is a human donor with classical Hodgkin lymphoma. The conserved cysteine and the conserved F or W are not part of the CDR3 here.

V gene: TRBV25-1; J gene: TRBJ1-1; CDR3 protein: ASSESEGANTEAF
V gene: TRBV20-1; J gene: TRBJ1-2; CDR3 protein: SAMTGDGYT
V gene: TRBV7-8; J gene: TRBJ2-7; CDR3 protein: ASSFLSQGISEQY
V gene: TRBV5-1; J gene: TRBJ2-7; CDR3 protein: ASSWDPGAYEQY
V gene: TRBV18; J gene: TRBJ2-5; CDR3 protein: ASSPQGLETQY
V gene: TRBV13; J gene: TRBJ2-1; CDR3 protein: ASSLERYNEQF
V gene: TRBV6-4; J gene: TRBJ2-1; CDR3 protein: ASSDSIGDEQF
V gene: TRBV7-8; J gene: TRBJ2-3; CDR3 protein: ASSLRSGEVLSTDTRY
V gene: TRBV7-2; J gene: TRBJ2-7; CDR3 protein: ASSLGAGLAIYEQY
V gene: TRBV13; J gene: TRBJ2-5; CDR3 protein: ASSLGREETQY
V gene: TRBV18; J gene: TRBJ2-7; CDR3 protein: ASSPGAGEGYEQY
V gene: TRBV4-1; J gene: TRBJ2-2; CDR3 protein: ASSQGQDTGELF
V gene: TRBV2; J gene: TRBJ2-1; CDR3 protein: ASSGGRDEQF
V gene: TRBV10-3; J gene: TRBJ1-1; CDR3 protein: AISESPGQGTPEAF
V gene: TRBV29-1; J gene: TRBJ2-5; CDR3 protein: SGTSTGGRETQY
V gene: TRBV11-2; J gene: TRBJ2-3; CDR3 protein: ASSLRPRSGRAADTQY
V gene: TRBV28; J gene: TRBJ1-5; CDR3 protein: ASSLTGGIGPQH
V gene: TRBV6-6; J gene: TRBJ2-1; CDR3 protein: ASSYRTDHNEQF
V gene: TRBV10-2; J gene: TRBJ2-3; CDR3 protein: ASRTLKRGVTDTQY
V gene: TRBV4-2; J gene: TRBJ2-2; CDR3 protein: ASSPVLDTNTGELF